Listed below are T cell receptor beta chains from one sample, sequenced in a study of blood T cell repertoires in COVID-19. Sequencing was performed with immunoSEQ multiplex PCR; in TCRdb, only in-frame clones are kept and a portion is missing. This sample has about 170,000 clones, with about 80% found just once. Sequenced material: peripheral blood. Receptor source: a woman older than 75 with acute or convalescent COVID-19. Each CDR3 is given with its conserved first and last residue.

length	V	J	CDR3
14	TRBV18	TRBJ1-6	CASSPGGRNSPLHF
13	TRBV4-1	TRBJ2-7	CASSRDRFYEQYF
12	TRBV11-2	TRBJ2-7	CASSSAPYEQYF
17	TRBV7-7	TRBJ2-2	CASSLDWASSNTGELFF
14	TRBV19	TRBJ2-5	CASSTGTRGETQYF
15	TRBV20-1	TRBJ2-5	CSASTPSGYQETQYF
13	TRBV30	TRBJ2-1	CAWDRGELNEQFF
15	TRBV7-2	TRBJ2-3	CASSSTGTSTDTQYF
15	TRBV19	TRBJ2-2	CASSIVRDPTGELFF
15	TRBV30	TRBJ1-5	CAWSGGQGRNQPQHF
15	TRBV3-1/TRBV3-2	TRBJ2-3	CASSLGTGARDTQYF
13	TRBV6-5	TRBJ1-6	CASSYGPNSPLHF
15	TRBV5-1	TRBJ2-2	CASSGGAIQTGELFF
16	TRBV7-3	TRBJ2-5	CASSLQGVGSWETQYF
13	TRBV2	TRBJ1-2	CASSIQGAYGYTF
16	TRBV7-9	TRBJ1-3	CASSLARGGAGNTIYF
15	TRBV9	TRBJ1-3	CASSALSSSGNTIYF
16	TRBV3-1/TRBV3-2	TRBJ2-3	CASSPNRGRGTDTQYF
13	TRBV29-1	TRBJ2-7	CSVDNSGGYEQYF